These 31 T cell receptor beta chains came from one sample sequenced in a study of cytomegalovirus exposure and HLA in healthy donors. The PCR made use of 60 Vbeta and 13 Jbeta primers. Profiling relied on immunoSEQ multiplex PCR, and the TCRdb table lists in-frame clones only, not all of them. Of 95,000 to 150,000 clones listed, roughly 63% are singletons. What was sequenced was PBMCs. Receptors were obtained from a man aged 35 to 55 in good health and CMV-seropositive.

In this sample, this clone turned up a few times. The rearrangement joins TRBV27 to TRBJ2-7, with 10 positions matching TRBD1. Trimming removed 3 bases from V and 4 bases from J; junction bases left unmatched: 3. CDR1 and CDR2 (germline): MNHEY, SMNVEV (reference sequence). The CDR3 has 14 amino acids. CDR3 nucleotide sequence: TGTGCCAGCAGTTTTGGGACAGGGGCATACGAGCAGTACTTC. Its translation is CASSFGTGAYEQYF.

For this clone: The same CDR3 arises from other DNA sequences in this sample as well. The chain recombines TRBV9 with TRBJ2-7, with 7 nucleotides matching TRBD2. The CDR3 has 12 residues. Trimming took 0 bases from V and 7 from J; bases not matched to a gene: 1. CDR1 and CDR2 from the germline V gene are SGDLS and YYNGEE. The CDR3 nucleotides are TGTGCCAGCAGCGTAGTCGGGGGGGAGCAGTACTTC. Residues: CASSVVGGEQYF.

The V gene is TRBV18, the J gene TRBJ1-6; perhaps TRBD1 as D (6 bases). This CDR3 is built from 16 residues. Trimming stripped 2 bases from V and 6 bases from J, with 14 bases between. CDR1 KGHSH and CDR2 LQKENI come from the germline V gene. The CDR3 DNA sequence: TGTGCCAGCTCACCATTGGCCAGGGGAGTTAATTCACCCCTCCACTTT. Translating gives CASSPLARGVNSPLHF. The whole variable domain, filled in from reference TRBV18 and TRBJ1-6, reads NAGVMQNPRHLVRRRGQEARLRCSPMKGHSHVYWYRQLPEEGLKFMVYLQKENIIDESGMPKERFSAEFPKEGPSILRIQQVVRGDSAAYFCASSPLARGVNSPLHFGNGTRLTVT.

V usage is TRBV5-1 and J usage is TRBJ1-1, with unresolved D. Trimming pared 5 bases from V and 11 bases from J, leaving 13 bases between. The germline V gene has CDR1 SGHRS and CDR2 YFSETQ. This CDR3 spans 11 amino acids. This CDR3 reads CASRFGGNAFF. In DNA form, the CDR3 reads TGCGCCAGCAGATTCGGAGGGAACGCTTTCTTT. The full variable domain, in which reference TRBV5-1 and TRBJ1-1 provide the parts outside the CDR3, is KAGVTQTPRYLIKTRGQQVTLSCSPISGHRSVSWYQQTPGQGLQFLFEYFSETQRNKGNFPGRFSGRQFSNSRSEMNVSTLELGDSALYLCASRFGGNAFFGQGTRLTVV.

The V call is TRBV7-2, the J call TRBJ2-7; D perhaps matches TRBD2 (6 bases). The CDR3 totals 14 residues. V shed 6 bases and J shed 2 bases, with 14 bases lying between them. CDR1 and CDR2 (germline): SGHTA, FQGNSA. CDR3 in amino acids: CASRVGGTPYEQYF. The CDR3 DNA sequence: TGTGCCAGCAGGGTCGGCGGGACTCCCTACGAGCAGTACTTC.

Points on this clone: The sample holds other DNA sequences that translate to the same CDR3. The V gene is TRBV7-2, the J gene TRBJ1-3, with 9 bases lining up with TRBD1. Germline-derived CDR1 and CDR2 are SGHTA and FQGNSA. V lost 5 bases and J lost 9; bases outside the gene matches: 11. The CDR3 totals 15 residues. Here the CDR3 reads CASSLVGTGTGTIYF. The DNA of the CDR3 is TGTGCCAGCAGCCTAGTGGGGACAGGGACTGGCACCATATATTTT.

This chain uses TRBV5-8 with TRBJ1-4, with 9 bases aligning to TRBD1. Germline loops: CDR1 SGHTS, CDR2 YDEGEE. The CDR3 is 16 residues long. The V segment lost 4 bases and the J segment 0 bases; nucleotides outside the gene matches: 4. CDR3 DNA sequence: TGTGCCAGCAGCGCGGGACAGGGCGCAACTAATGAAAAACTGTTTTTT. It codes for CASSAGQGATNEKLFF.

V gene TRBV7-2 combines with J gene TRBJ2-1, with 7 bases that match TRBD2. The trim removed 1 base at V and 9 bases at J, leaving 6 bases unmatched. The CDR3 loop spans 14 amino acids. Germline CDR1 reads SGHTA; CDR2 reads FQGNSA. The CDR3 reads CASSLEAGDFEQFF. CDR3 sequence (DNA): TGTGCCAGCAGCTTAGAGGCGGGAGACTTTGAGCAGTTCTTC. Full variable domain (rest looked up from reference TRBV7-2 and TRBJ2-1): GAGVSQSPSNKVTEKGKDVELRCDPISGHTALYWYRQSLGQGLEFLIYFQGNSAPDKSGLPSDRFSAERTGGSVSTLTIQRTQQEDSAVYLCASSLEAGDFEQFFGPGTRLTVL.

The chain is built from TRBV28 and TRBJ1-1; D is unresolved. The CDR3 is 15 amino acids. Germline loops: CDR1 MDHEN, CDR2 SYDVKM. The V and J ends lost 6 bases and 3 bases respectively, with 17 bases between them. For the CDR3, the DNA is TGTGCCAGCAGGCTCACAGCGGGAGCGGACACTGAAGCTTTCTTT. It codes for CASRLTAGADTEAFF.

The V and J genes are TRBV5-8 and TRBJ1-2; D call uncertain. Trimming removed 2 bases at V and 4 bases at J, with 15 bases between. The CDR3 is 15 amino acids. The germline V gene encodes CDR1 SGHTS and CDR2 YDEGEE. CDR3 in DNA: TGTGCCAGCAGCTTAGACGGCGGGAACCTCTATGGCTACACCTTC. This sequence encodes CASSLDGGNLYGYTF.

This chain links TRBV4-3 with TRBJ2-3, with 13 bases aligning to TRBD2. In germline, CDR1 is LGHNA, CDR2 YSLEER. The CDR3 length is 17 residues. The J segment lost 5 bases and the V segment lost 0 bases, leaving 5 bases of the junction unmatched. The CDR3 DNA is TGCGCCAGCAGCCAAGATGGACTAGCGGGAGTAAGAGATACGCAGTATTTT. This translates into CASSQDGLAGVRDTQYF.

The J gene is TRBJ1-2, the V gene TRBV7-9; 7 nucleotides align to TRBD1. The CDR3 has 15 amino acids. The ends lost 1 base at V and 4 bases at J; junction bases unmatched: 6. CDR1 is SEHNR and CDR2 is FQNEAQ in the germline V gene (reference sequence). CDR3 nucleotides: TGTGCCAGCAGCTTAGTGCAGGGGGGCTTCTATGGCTACACCTTC. Translated, it gives CASSLVQGGFYGYTF.

This clone was counted a single time. The chain joins TRBV9 to TRBJ2-1; D might be TRBD1 (5 bases). This CDR3 spans 19 amino acids. CDR1 and CDR2 (germline): SGDLS, YYNGEE. Trimming took 0 bases from V and 0 from J, leaving 19 bases between them. The CDR3 here is CASSVESPYRRLSYNEQFF. CDR3 nucleotides: TGTGCCAGCAGCGTAGAGTCTCCGTACAGGCGCCTCTCCTACAATGAGCAGTTCTTC.

The gene calls are TRBV30 and TRBJ2-7; 10 bases line up with TRBD2. J lost 3 bases, V lost 0 bases, and 5 bases had no gene match. CDR1 and CDR2 from the germline V gene are GTSNPN and SVGIG (reference sequence). This CDR3 region has 15 residues. CDR3 DNA sequence: TGTGCCTGGAGTGTCTACCGGACTAGCGGCTACGAGCAGTACTTC. Protein sequence: CAWSVYRTSGYEQYF.

This clone was detected only a few times. The chain recombines TRBV7-9 with TRBJ2-3; TRBD2 aligns across 8 bases. Germline V gene data show CDR1 as SEHNR and CDR2 as FQNEAQ (reference sequence). The CDR3 consists of 16 residues. Trimming at V came to 6 bases and at J to 2 bases, leaving 10 bases not matched to a gene. CDR3 nucleotides: TGTGCCAGCAGGCCACCGGGACTAGAATTCACAGATACGCAGTATTTT. Protein: CASRPPGLEFTDTQYF.

This chain connects TRBV4-2 to TRBJ2-5, with 11 bases matching TRBD2. CDR1 and CDR2 from the germline V gene are LGHNA and YNFKEQ. The CDR3 sequence is 19 residues long. Trimming cost V 0 bases and J 4 bases; bases outside gene matches: 13. The CDR3 sequence is CASSQDPWGSGGAGETQYF. DNA of the CDR3: TGTGCCAGCAGCCAAGATCCGTGGGGTAGCGGGGGGGCCGGAGAGACCCAGTACTTC.

In its sample, this clone was seen once. This chain connects TRBV13 to TRBJ2-5; 7 positions match TRBD2. Trimming cost V 1 base and J 5 bases; bases outside gene matches: 19. The CDR3 has 19 residues. CDR1 is PRHDT and CDR2 is FYEKMQ in the germline V gene (reference sequence). CDR3 amino acids: CASSLEPGLAGPLGETQYF. The CDR3 nucleotides read TGTGCCAGCAGCTTAGAACCAGGATTAGCGGGCCCACTCGGGGAGACCCAGTACTTC.

The chain joins TRBV29-1 to TRBJ1-1; 8 positions agree with TRBD1. CDR3 size: 16 residues. V dropped 3 bases and J dropped 2; count of bases not matched to a gene: 11. CDR1 and CDR2 from the germline V gene are SQVTM and ANQGSEA. CDR3 DNA: TGCAGCGTTGATCCAGGACAGGGTAGCGGAAACACTGAAGCTTTCTTT. This translates into CSVDPGQGSGNTEAFF.

The rearrangement uses TRBV7-9 and TRBJ2-7; TRBD2 agrees at 7 bases. V lost 5 bases, J lost 3 bases, and 10 bases stayed unmatched. Looked up from germline, CDR1 is SEHNR and CDR2 is FQNEAQ (reference sequence). This CDR3 has 15 amino acids. CDR3 nucleotides: TGTGCCAGCAGCCCCGGGGGAGGGGAAGGCTACGAGCAGTACTTC. Amino acid sequence: CASSPGGGEGYEQYF.

Here the CDR3 DNA reads TGTGCCAGCAGTTTATTTGGGCAGGGGATTGAAGCTTTCTTT. Protein product: CASSLFGQGIEAFF. The rearrangement uses TRBV27 and TRBJ1-1; perhaps TRBD1 as D (6 bases). This CDR3 region has 14 residues. Germline lookup yields CDR1 MNHEY and CDR2 SMNVEV (reference sequence). V gave up 1 base and J gave up 7 bases, with 13 bases separating them.

The rearrangement links TRBV28 to TRBJ2-3; 7 bases match TRBD2. This CDR3 has 15 residues. Germline CDR1 MDHEN, CDR2 SYDVKM. The V segment lost 3 bases and the J segment 2 bases; nucleotides outside the gene matches: 5. The CDR3 region has the DNA TGTGCCAGCAGTTTGGGTAGCGGGTACACAGATACGCAGTATTTT. It translates to CASSLGSGYTDTQYF.

Concerning this clone itself: The sample has other DNA sequences that encode this CDR3 too. The chain combines TRBV7-9 with TRBJ2-1, with D possibly being TRBD2 (5 bases). V was pared by 3 bases and J by 1 base, with 13 bases between. The CDR3 runs to 16 residues. Germline V gene sequence: CDR1 SEHNR, CDR2 FQNEAQ (reference sequence). The CDR3 DNA follows: TGTGCCAGCAGCTTGACCGGACGGACTTCCTACAATGAGCAGTTCTTC. Protein sequence: CASSLTGRTSYNEQFF.

The chain employs TRBV5-1 and TRBJ2-7; TRBD1 might be the D (6 bases). The V end was cut by 1 base, the J end by 2 bases, with 16 bases between. The CDR3 has 16 residues. The germline gives CDR1 SGHRS, CDR2 YFSETQ. The CDR3 loop reads CASSLRGTTETYEQYF. The CDR3 DNA reads TGCGCCAGCAGCTTGCGAGGGACAACAGAGACCTACGAGCAGTACTTC.

V usage is TRBV2 and J usage is TRBJ1-2; a weak D match, TRBD1 (5 bases). The CDR3 has 14 residues. Germline loops: CDR1 SNHLY, CDR2 FYNNEI. Trimming took 6 bases from V and 1 from J, leaving 12 bases between them. As DNA, the CDR3 is TGTGCCAGCAGCCTAGGGGTTTTTAACTATGGCTACACCTTC. Translating gives CASSLGVFNYGYTF.

The J gene is TRBJ1-4, the V gene TRBV30; 9 positions match TRBD1. Per the germline V gene, CDR1 is GTSNPN and CDR2 is SVGIG (reference sequence). The CDR3 is made up of 14 amino acids. J lost 6 bases, V lost 2 bases, and 4 bases had no gene match. The CDR3 DNA is TGTGCCTGGAGTCCCGGGACAGGGCATGAAAAACTGTTTTTT. The encoded protein is CAWSPGTGHEKLFF.

The table lists this clone with a few counts. V and J are TRBV7-9 and TRBJ2-2; 13 bases are a match to TRBD2. This CDR3 region has 18 residues. From germline, CDR1 is SEHNR and CDR2 FQNEAQ (reference sequence). V was clipped by 5 bases and J by 7 bases; unmatched bases: 13. The CDR3 reads CASSPSPGLAGEVGELFF. Written as DNA, the CDR3 is TGTGCCAGCAGCCCCTCTCCTGGACTAGCGGGAGAAGTCGGGGAGCTGTTTTTT. The whole variable domain, filled in from reference TRBV7-9 and TRBJ2-2, reads DTGVSQNPRHKITKRGQNVTFRCDPISEHNRLYWYRQTLGQGPEFLTYFQNEAQLEKSRLLSDRFSAERPKGSFSTLEIQRTEQGDSAMYLCASSPSPGLAGEVGELFFGEGSRLTVL.

V usage is TRBV6-1 and J usage is TRBJ1-2; no reliable D call. Trimming removed 2 bases at V and 0 bases at J, with 4 bases between. Germline CDR1 MNHNS, CDR2 SASEGT. This CDR3 has 13 amino acids. CDR3 DNA: TGTGCCAGCAGTGAACAAACTAACTATGGCTACACCTTC. It encodes CASSEQTNYGYTF.

The rearrangement uses TRBV11-2 and TRBJ2-5, with 9 positions matching TRBD1. The CDR3 extends over 15 amino acids. The V gene's germline CDR1 is SGHAT and CDR2 FQNNGV. With 4 bases clipped from V and 3 bases from J, the junction kept 6 bases outside the gene matches. CDR3 sequence (DNA): TGTGCCAGCAGCTCCGGACAGGGGTATGAAGAGACCCAGTACTTC. Protein: CASSSGQGYEETQYF.

The V and J genes are TRBV5-4 and TRBJ2-1; 8 nucleotides align to TRBD1. CDR1 and CDR2 (germline): SGHNT, YYREEE (reference sequence). The CDR3 consists of 17 residues. After removal of 4 bases from V and 4 bases from J, the junction contained 13 bases not matched to a gene. The CDR3 sequence: CASSPHVGTGLYNEQFF. The CDR3 bases are TGTGCCAGCAGCCCCCATGTCGGGACAGGACTATACAATGAGCAGTTCTTC.

The CDR3 sequence: CASSLTSGGASLVYNEQFF. The CDR3 DNA is TGTGCCAGCAGCCTCACTAGCGGGGGGGCGTCTTTGGTTTACAATGAGCAGTTCTTC. The chain links TRBV13 to TRBJ2-1; 13 bases match TRBD2. Germline-derived CDR1 and CDR2 are PRHDT and FYEKMQ (reference sequence). Trimming cost V 5 bases and J 4 bases; bases outside gene matches: 14. The CDR3 is made up of 19 amino acids. Full variable domain (missing parts from reference TRBV13 and TRBJ2-1): AAGVIQSPRHLIKEKRETATLKCYPIPRHDTVYWYQQGPGQDPQFLISFYEKMQSDKGSIPDRFSAQQFSDYHSELNMSSLELGDSALYFCASSLTSGGASLVYNEQFFGPGTRLTVL.

The rearrangement links TRBV2 to TRBJ2-7, with D unclear. CDR1 SNHLY and CDR2 FYNNEI come from the germline V gene. This CDR3 is built from 13 residues. V was shortened by 2 bases and J by 2 bases, with 7 bases between the two germline ends. Here the CDR3 DNA reads TGTGCCAGCAGTGAAACTGGTCCCTACGAGCAGTACTTC. Translation: CASSETGPYEQYF.